Listed here are 15 T cell receptor beta chains from one sample, sequenced in a study of blood T cell repertoires in COVID-19. Produced via immunoSEQ multiplex PCR; TCRdb's table is partial and in-frame only. The table includes around 100,000 clones, around four fifths detected once. Sequencing was done on a sample of peripheral blood. Receptors were obtained from a man aged 45-65 years with active or convalescent COVID-19.

The chain combines TRBV5-1 with TRBJ2-3; a weak D match, TRBD1 (5 bases). CDR3 length equals 14 residues. Trimming left V 4 bases short and J 1 base short, with 10 bases between. Germline loops: CDR1 SGHRS, CDR2 YFSETQ. CDR3 region: CASSRDRRTDTQYF. CDR3 DNA sequence: TGCGCCAGCAGCCGCGACAGACGCACAGATACGCAGTATTTT.

This clone was counted a few times. The chain carries TRBV5-1 and TRBJ2-5; D perhaps matches TRBD2 (6 bases). CDR3 length: 16 residues. From germline, CDR1 is SGHRS and CDR2 YFSETQ. The germline V and J ends were trimmed by 3 bases and 0 bases, with 15 bases remaining between them. DNA for the CDR3: TGCGCCAGCAGCTGGGGGGTTGGTACCAACCAAGAGACCCAGTACTTC. Protein sequence: CASSWGVGTNQETQYF.

The chain carries TRBV6-1 and TRBJ1-5; 8 bases agree with TRBD1. V gave up 1 base and J gave up 5 bases; unmatched junction bases: 10. Germline V gene data show CDR1 as MNHNS and CDR2 as SASEGT. The CDR3 spans 17 residues. CDR3 amino acids: CASSEEGRGRGDQPQHF. CDR3 sequence (DNA): TGTGCCAGCAGTGAAGAGGGCAGGGGGCGCGGAGATCAGCCCCAGCATTTT.

The J gene is TRBJ1-3, the V gene TRBV15, with 7 bases identical to TRBD1. Germline CDR1 is LNHNV and CDR2 is YYDKDF (reference sequence). V was pared by 0 bases and J by 0 bases, with 2 bases of the junction left unmatched. The CDR3 spans 16 residues. The CDR3 bases are TGTGCCACCAGCAGAGATAAGGGGGCCTCTGGAAACACCATATATTTT. This sequence encodes CATSRDKGASGNTIYF.

The sample holds one count of this clone. The CDR3 DNA reads TGTGCCAGCAAGGAACAGGGGTGGGACTATGGCTACACCTTC. As protein: CASKEQGWDYGYTF. This chain uses TRBV5-4 with TRBJ1-2, with 7 positions matching TRBD1. Trimming cost V 6 bases and J 3 bases; bases outside gene matches: 8. Germline V gene sequence: CDR1 SGHNT, CDR2 YYREEE (reference sequence). The CDR3 totals 14 residues.

This sequence joins TRBV9 and TRBJ1-2, with unresolved D. V shed 2 bases and J shed 1 base, with 9 bases lying between them. Germline CDR1 is SGDLS and CDR2 is YYNGEE. The CDR3 contains 14 residues. CDR3 sequence: CASSVGGGNYGYTF. CDR3 DNA sequence: TGTGCCAGCAGCGTGGGAGGAGGTAACTATGGCTACACCTTC.

In nucleotides, the CDR3 is TGTGCCAGCAGTCTCAGAACCAACTACGAGCAGTACTTC. It yields the protein CASSLRTNYEQYF. The gene calls are TRBV27 and TRBJ2-7; D not certain. The ends were cut back, 5 bases at V and 3 bases at J, with 11 bases in the middle. This CDR3 contains 13 residues. Germline V CDR1 and CDR2: MNHEY, SMNVEV (reference sequence).

This chain's CDR3 is CAISESNGGSGNQPQHF. The CDR3 DNA reads TGTGCCATCAGTGAGTCGAACGGGGGTTCGGGCAATCAGCCCCAGCATTTT. V gene TRBV10-3 combines with J gene TRBJ1-5; D might be TRBD1 (5 bases). The CDR3 has 17 residues. Trimming took 0 bases from V and 2 from J, leaving 14 bases between them. Germline V gene lookup returns CDR1 ENHRY and CDR2 SYGVKD.

The chain has TRBV6-2 or TRBV6-3 and TRBJ1-5; D not resolved. CDR1 and CDR2 (germline): MNHEY, SVGEGT. The CDR3 is 16 amino acids. Trimming left V 2 bases short and J 1 base short, with 12 bases between. Written as DNA, the CDR3 is TGTGCCAGCAGTTACCAGAGCCGAGGGAGCAATCAGCCCCAGCATTTT. Translated: CASSYQSRGSNQPQHF.

Written as DNA, the CDR3 is TGTGCCATCAGTGAATCCAACACAGATACGCAGTATTTT. The encoded protein is CAISESNTDTQYF. This sequence joins TRBV10-3 and TRBJ2-3; D is uncertain. Germline V lookup: CDR1 ENHRY, CDR2 SYGVKD. This CDR3 region has 13 residues. Trimming removed 3 bases at V and 2 bases at J, with 6 bases between.

This clone has more than one count but fewer than ten. The rearrangement links TRBV11-2 to TRBJ2-1; 11 bases line up with TRBD2. V lost 6 bases, J lost 8 bases, and 9 bases stayed unmatched. The CDR3 consists of 15 residues. Germline V CDR1 and CDR2: SGHAT, FQNNGV. The DNA of the CDR3 is TGTGCCAGCAGTTCACTGACTAGCGGGATTTATGAGCAGTTCTTC. It translates to CASSSLTSGIYEQFF.

The CDR3 nucleotides read TGTGCCTGGGACGAACTGGGACAGGAGGCTTTCTTT. Amino acid sequence: CAWDELGQEAFF. The gene calls are TRBV30 and TRBJ1-1, with TRBD1 identical over 8 bases. Germline CDR1 reads GTSNPN; CDR2 reads SVGIG (reference sequence). V lost 5 bases, J lost 11 bases, and 10 bases stayed unmatched. The CDR3 length is 12 residues.

This rearrangement joins TRBV7-3 to TRBJ2-3; 8 bases line up with TRBD2. The CDR3 covers 17 residues. CDR1 SGHTA and CDR2 FQGTGA come from the germline V gene. V lost 4 bases, J lost 1 base, and 10 bases stayed unmatched. The CDR3 is CASSYRAIAGRTDTQYF. The DNA of the CDR3 is TGTGCCAGCAGCTACCGGGCAATAGCGGGACGCACAGATACGCAGTATTTT.

V usage is TRBV5-6 and J usage is TRBJ1-5; the match to TRBD1 covers 9 bases. The germline CDR1 and CDR2 sequences are SGHDT and YYEEEE. This CDR3 region has 16 residues. Trimming removed 1 base from V and 4 bases from J; junction bases left unmatched: 6. The CDR3: CASSLRWTGANQPQHF. DNA for the CDR3: TGTGCCAGCAGCTTGAGGTGGACAGGGGCTAATCAGCCCCAGCATTTT.

Here the CDR3 DNA reads TGTGCCACCAGCAGAGACCGGGGGGGACGTAACTATGGCTACACCTTC. Protein sequence: CATSRDRGGRNYGYTF. V gene TRBV15 combines with J gene TRBJ1-2; tentatively, D is TRBD1 (5 bases). The V end was cut by 0 bases, the J end by 1 base, with 12 bases between. The CDR3 extends over 16 amino acids. Germline V gene data show CDR1 as LNHNV and CDR2 as YYDKDF (reference sequence).